Here is one TCR beta chain with its context. Using immunoSEQ multiplex PCR, the repertoire was profiled, and TCRdb retains in-frame clones only, with some absent. The sample includes 35,000 to 40,000 clones, nearly 90% of them seen just once. These data come from a study of sequential checkpoint blockade in melanoma. The V end was cut by 6 bases, the J end by 4 bases, with 15 bases between. The CDR3 is 14 amino acids. Germline V gene data show CDR1 as SNHLY and CDR2 as FYNNEI. Treatment reported: randomized to nivolumab then ipilimumab (arm A) or the reverse (arm B). Live CD3+CD8+ CD19− CD56− cells were sorted from PBMCs.

The chain uses TRBV2 and TRBJ1-2, with D hard to call. This specimen consisted of CD8+ T cells sorted from blood (inferred from file names), obtained from a patient given nivolumab and ipilimumab in sequence. This sequence was found in a human donor with melanoma. DNA for the CDR3: TGTGCCAGCAGGCCCCTCGGGTCGCTCTATGGCTACACCTTC. It encodes CASRPLGSLYGYTF.